This T cell receptor beta chain is drawn from a study of shared clonotypes between healthy human individuals. Study information: Per donor, three plates held CD4 naive cells, three held CD4 memory, two held CD8 naive and one held CD8 memory.

Regarding the study as a whole: Rarefaction showed sorted-subset sequencing was incomplete despite large depth.

Worth noting for this clone: Its specificity is not known.

V was trimmed by 7 bases and J by 8 bases, leaving 18 bases between them. Germline loops: CDR1 MGHDK, CDR2 SYGVNS. This CDR3 spans 14 amino acids. Sequencing was performed with immunoSEQ multiplex PCR; in TCRdb, only in-frame clones are kept and a portion is missing. The sample lists 550,000 to 750,000 clones; about 90% were seen once. Naive CD8 cells, CD45RO-negative and positively selected for CCR7, excluded terminally differentiated effector memory CD45RA+ cells. The specimen was naive CD8+ T cells sorted from blood. This sequence joins TRBV25-1 and TRBJ2-1, with a weak D call TRBD1 (6 bases). This TCR was recovered from a man aged 25 to 45 in good health. CDR3: CASTPRGGRDEQFF. CDR3 nucleotides: TGTGCCAGCACCCCCAGAGGGGGTAGGGATGAGCAGTTCTTC. Looking up the rest from reference TRBV25-1 and TRBJ2-1 gives the full variable domain: EADIYQTPRYLVIGTGKKITLECSQTMGHDKMYWYQQDPGMELHLIHYSYGVNSTEKGDLSSESTVSRIRTEHFPLTLESARPSHTSQYLCASTPRGGRDEQFFGPGTRLTVL.